These 2 T cell receptor beta chains originate from one sample sequenced in a study of blood T cell repertoires in COVID-19. Clones were read by immunoSEQ multiplex PCR, and TCRdb kept only the in-frame ones, dropping some. The sample includes about 80,000 clones, approximately 80% of them seen just once. The sequenced sample consisted of peripheral blood. The receptors originated from a man between 60 and 75 years old with active or convalescent COVID-19.

The table lists this clone with a count of one. V usage is TRBV19 and J usage is TRBJ2-5; 10 bases fit TRBD2. CDR3 length: 15 residues. Germline-derived CDR1 and CDR2 are LNHDA and SQIVND (reference sequence). V lost 6 bases, J lost 5 bases, and 9 bases stayed unmatched. The CDR3 loop is CASRSGTSVFETQYF. The CDR3 DNA is TGTGCCAGTAGATCCGGGACTAGCGTTTTCGAGACCCAGTACTTC.

This clone came up a few times. The chain recombines TRBV6-5 with TRBJ2-3; 7 bases map to TRBD2. Germline V gene lookup returns CDR1 MNHEY and CDR2 SVGAGI. After removal of 8 bases from V and 0 bases from J, the junction contained 8 bases not matched to a gene. The CDR3 consists of 15 residues. The DNA of the CDR3 is TGTGCCAGCTCAGTGGGGGGGGAGAGCACAGATACGCAGTATTTT. This encodes CASSVGGESTDTQYF.